This T cell receptor beta chain was identified in a study of identical twins. TCRdb re-called the 5' RACE reads with MiXCR, one entry per CDR3 protein. The sample has approximately 890,000 distinct CDR3 sequences, roughly an eighth seen once. Germline CDR1 SGHDN, CDR2 FVKESK. The CDR3 runs 12 residues. V lost 4 bases, J lost 9 bases, and 10 bases lay in between. The same specimen was also included in a second study, on yellow fever vaccine responses in identical twins.

V usage is TRBV14 and J usage is TRBJ2-1; no firm D call. Sequencing was carried out using PBMCs. The receptor was isolated from a woman under 30 in good health. CDR3 DNA: TGTGCCAGCAGCCTCCACGGTACTGAGCAGTTCTTC. Protein sequence: CASSLHGTEQFF.